The clone carrying this T cell receptor beta chain is called large based on its frequency. Its antigen is still unknown. The CDR3 covers 14 residues. There is no recorded DNA. The V gene's germline CDR1 is SGHTA and CDR2 FQGTGA. These data are taken from a study of synovial regulatory T cells in juvenile arthritis. Findings and caveats of the study: Blood Treg cells that were inflammation-associated showed lower TCR diversity than other blood Treg cells. Synovial Teff and blood CPL repertoires partially overlapped with iaTreg TCR repertoires, which were largely patient-private. CDR3 overlap with synovial Tregs was higher for iaTregs than other blood Tregs.

Donors were about a dozen juvenile idiopathic arthritis patients with active disease. Median disease duration was about 7 years, range 0.2-19.1. Assay: immunoSEQ multiplex PCR; the TCRdb copy retains only in-frame clones and omits some. This sample contains 400 or so clones. This sequence joins TRBV7-3 and TRBJ2-3; TCRdb returns TRBD2, unconfirmable since there is no DNA. The receptor comes from a donor aged 2-30 years with juvenile idiopathic arthritis. Sequencing was carried out using Treg cells from blood. Sample subset: HLA-DR+ inflammation-associated blood Treg cells. The CDR3 loop is CASSTTGSADTQYF.